Detailed here is one TCR beta chain. The data originate from a study of T cell changes during pregnancy in multiple sclerosis. Libraries were prepared by immunoSEQ multiplex PCR; TCRdb keeps only in-frame clonotypes and omits some of them. This table has fewer than 45,000 clones, more than 70% appearing once. The CDR3 loop spans 15 amino acids. Trimming shortened V by 5 bases and J by 5 bases, and 18 bases separated the two germline ends. CDR1 is MNHEY and CDR2 is SMNVEV in the germline V gene (reference sequence). Sequencing used CD8+ T cells from peripheral blood mononuclear cells, obtained in the third trimester of pregnancy. This sequence was found in a female donor with multiple sclerosis, enrolled in a pregnancy study. The chain carries TRBV27 and TRBJ2-5; D gene unclear. The CDR3 nucleotides are TGTGCCAGCAGTCTCCTTCCGGCAGCGAAGGAGACCCAGTACTTC. Translation gives CASSLLPAAKETQYF.